This T cell receptor beta chain was captured by sequencing in a study of T cells in Graves' hyperthyroidism and ophthalmopathy. Notes on the study in general: Separating ophthalmopathy from stable hyperthyroidism was achieved by a 13 V-J model.

This CDR3 is 17 amino acids long. V shed 8 bases and J shed 1 base, with 23 bases lying between them. In regard to this clonotype: Its specificity is not known.

The investigators amplified TCR beta CDR3 regions from RNA transcripts. When the TCR CDR3 underwent first-round RT-PCR, the HTBI primer set was used. TCRdb fed the multiplex PCR reads into MiXCR, producing one record per CDR3 protein. The sample contains hundreds of thousands of distinct CDR3 sequences, more than 15% of which appear only once. Reasons for excluding patients were uncontrolled infection, other autoimmune disease, pregnancy or lactation. Fresh peripheral blood, about 10 ml of it, supplied the PBMCs. The rearrangement links TRBV12-3 or TRBV12-4 to TRBJ1-1, with TRBD1 as a possible D gene (6 bases). Sequencing was performed on blood. The sequence was collected from a woman younger than 30 with Graves' hyperthyroidism. This CDR3 is CASRTLTGIGPNTEAFF. The CDR3 bases are TGTGCCAGCCGAACCTTAACAGGGATCGGGCCGAACACTGAAGCTTTCTTT.